This T cell receptor beta chain was identified during a study of shared clonotypes between healthy human individuals. Looking at the study overall: The cohort had a couple of women and a few men, ages 18 to 49.

Study-wide results and limits: Some naive CD4 clonotypes, roughly 5%, turned up in common across a handful of donors.

About this clone: Its cognate antigen is unknown.

Method: immunoSEQ multiplex PCR; TCRdb's copy keeps in-frame clones and lacks some. The data contain 2 million or so clones, about 95% of them singletons. The CDR3 contains 14 residues. From germline, CDR1 is SNHLY and CDR2 FYNNEI. Trimming removed 4 bases from V and 3 bases from J, with 13 bases in between. Selected positively for CCR7 and CD45RO-negative, naive CD8 cells excluded terminally differentiated effector memory CD45RA+ cells. The receptor was isolated from a young man in good health. The V and J genes are TRBV2 and TRBJ2-7, with D unclear. Sequences were obtained from naive CD8+ T cells sorted from blood. DNA for the CDR3: TGTGCCAGCAGTGGCATTCCTACGGGCTACGAGCAGTACTTC. This encodes CASSGIPTGYEQYF.